The clone carrying this T cell receptor (beta chain) was counted a single time. The CDR3 runs to 12 residues. The V gene lost 0 bases and the J gene lost 7 bases, with 6 bases spanning the gap. Per the germline V gene, CDR1 is SGHAT and CDR2 is FQNNGV. This entry is derived from a study of blood T cell repertoires in COVID-19. Looking at the study overall: Sources were T cells, B-cell-depleted T cells, or PBMCs; the material itself was cDNA or gDNA.

Method: immunoSEQ multiplex PCR; TCRdb's copy keeps in-frame clones and lacks some. The sample consists of about 210,000 clones, 80% of them appearing once. This sequence joins TRBV11-2 and TRBJ1-1; D gene uncertain. Sequenced sample: peripheral blood. This sequence was found in a woman between 70 and 85 years old with acute or convalescent COVID-19. The CDR3 sequence is CASSLELGEAFF. In DNA, the CDR3 is TGTGCCAGCAGCTTAGAGCTAGGTGAAGCTTTCTTT.